Below, 20 T cell receptor beta chains from the same sample are listed, as sequenced in a study of blood T cell repertoires in COVID-19. Repertoires were generated with immunoSEQ multiplex PCR, while TCRdb's copy carries only in-frame clones and drops some. The data hold tens of thousands of clones, with approximately 81% observed a single time. Sequenced input: peripheral blood. The receptors here all came from a man aged 55 to 70 with COVID-19, enrolled during active disease.

The V and J genes are TRBV11-2 and TRBJ1-4; tentative D call: TRBD1 (5 bases). Germline lookup yields CDR1 SGHAT and CDR2 FQNNGV. V was pared by 3 bases and J by 5 bases, with 10 bases between. CDR3 length: 14 amino acids. The CDR3 loop is CASSFGQGNEKLFF. CDR3 nucleotides: TGTGCCAGCAGCTTTGGCCAGGGCAATGAAAAACTGTTTTTT.

This rearrangement joins TRBV6-5 to TRBJ2-3; 7 bases line up with TRBD2. CDR1 MNHEY and CDR2 SVGAGI come from the germline V gene. The CDR3 length is 16 residues. The V segment lost 0 bases and the J segment 2 bases; nucleotides outside the gene matches: 5. The CDR3 sequence: CASSYSGGGNTDTQYF. The CDR3 DNA follows: TGTGCCAGCAGTTACTCTGGGGGGGGGAACACAGATACGCAGTATTTT.

The chain uses TRBV28 and TRBJ1-2, with 8 bases that match TRBD1. In germline, CDR1 is MDHEN, CDR2 SYDVKM. CDR3 length equals 14 residues. Trimming at V came to 2 bases and at J to 11 bases, leaving 10 bases not matched to a gene. CDR3 region: CASSLVDRAMWYTF. The CDR3 coding sequence is TGTGCCAGCAGTTTAGTGGACAGGGCTATGTGGTACACCTTC.

The chain joins TRBV7-3 to TRBJ1-2, with D unresolved. Trimming pared 5 bases from V and 7 bases from J, leaving 14 bases between. The length of the CDR3 is 13 residues. Germline CDR1 reads SGHTA; CDR2 reads FQGTGA. CDR3 sequence: CASSGGSSGGYTF. The CDR3 DNA follows: TGTGCCAGCAGCGGCGGGAGTTCGGGTGGCTACACCTTC.

The chain is built from TRBV6-2 or TRBV6-3 and TRBJ2-3, with a possible D match to TRBD1 (6 bases). V lost 6 bases and J lost 4, with 17 bases in between. The CDR3 has 15 amino acids. Germline CDR1 is MNHEY and CDR2 is SVGEGT. As DNA, the CDR3 is TGTGCCAGCAGCCGGCCGGACAGAGCCCCAGATACGCAGTATTTT. Translated, it gives CASSRPDRAPDTQYF.

As to this clone: Germline and junction disagree at one end, which may indicate a read error. CDR3 in amino acids: CAGSQVTGMSSYNSPLHF. The CDR3 DNA reads TGTGCCGGCAGCCAAGTTACGGGTATGAGCTCCTATAATTCACCCCTCCACTTT. The chain recombines TRBV3-1 (or the pseudogene TRBV3-2) with TRBJ1-6; D ambiguous. Germline V gene sequence: CDR1 LGHDT, CDR2 YNNKEL (reference sequence). The CDR3 is 18 amino acids.

V and J are TRBV20-1 and TRBJ2-5; no definite D call. This CDR3 region has 11 residues. The germline V gene encodes CDR1 DFQATT and CDR2 SNEGSKA (reference sequence). Trimming cost V 3 bases and J 2 bases, with 4 bases left between them. CDR3 amino acids: CSAREQETQYF. CDR3 bases: TGCAGTGCTAGGGAGCAAGAGACCCAGTACTTC.

This clone was picked up one time. This chain links TRBV19 with TRBJ2-1, with D tentatively TRBD1 (7 bases). Germline loops: CDR1 LNHDA, CDR2 SQIVND (reference sequence). The CDR3 covers 14 residues. The V and J ends lost 1 base and 7 bases respectively, with 11 bases between them. In nucleotides, the CDR3 is TGTGCCAGTAGTATAGCGGGGGACAGTAATGAGCAGTTCTTC. Its protein product is CASSIAGDSNEQFF.

This sequence joins TRBV6-5 and TRBJ2-2; 9 bases are shared with TRBD1. CDR3 length: 14 amino acids. Germline V lookup: CDR1 MNHEY, CDR2 SVGAGI. J lost 5 bases, V lost 11 bases, and 9 bases had no gene match. CDR3 amino acids: CAGTRTGVTGELFF. CDR3 nucleotides: TGTGCCGGGACGAGGACAGGGGTTACCGGGGAGCTGTTTTTT.

This rearrangement joins TRBV21-1 to TRBJ2-7; the table's D gene call, TRBD1, was not cross checked with the DNA. TRBV21-1 is a recognized pseudogene. The CDR3 spans 15 residues. CDR3 nucleotide sequence: TGTGCCAGCAACAAGTGGACAGGGGGTCCTTACGAGCAGTACTTC. It yields the protein CASNKWTGGPYEQYF.

The chain combines TRBV3-1 (or the pseudogene TRBV3-2) with TRBJ1-2; 7 bases agree with TRBD1. Germline values: CDR1 LGHDT, CDR2 YNNKEL (reference sequence). CDR3 length equals 13 residues. Trimming cost V 4 bases and J 3 bases; bases outside gene matches: 2. The DNA for the CDR3 is TGTGCCAGCAGCCTAGGGACAGACTATGGCTACACCTTC. It encodes CASSLGTDYGYTF.

The chain couples TRBV5-1 to TRBJ2-5; 8 bases fit TRBD1. This CDR3 has 14 amino acids. J lost 4 bases, V lost 0 bases, and 2 bases had no gene match. Germline V gene data show CDR1 as SGHRS and CDR2 as YFSETQ. CDR3 bases: TGCGCCAGCAGCTTGGGGACAGGGCGAGAGACCCAGTACTTC. Translation gives CASSLGTGRETQYF. Full variable domain (missing parts from reference TRBV5-1 and TRBJ2-5): KAGVTQTPRYLIKTRGQQVTLSCSPISGHRSVSWYQQTPGQGLQFLFEYFSETQRNKGNFPGRFSGRQFSNSRSEMNVSTLELGDSALYLCASSLGTGRETQYFGPGTRLLVL.

V is TRBV5-1 and J is TRBJ1-1; D call uncertain. The V and J ends lost 0 bases and 1 base respectively, with 10 bases between them. This CDR3 is built from 15 residues. The germline V gene has CDR1 SGHRS and CDR2 YFSETQ. CDR3 sequence: CASSLGGNTNTEAFF. CDR3 in DNA: TGCGCCAGCAGCTTGGGAGGGAACACGAACACTGAAGCTTTCTTT.

The chain couples TRBV28 to TRBJ1-2; 8 nucleotides agree with TRBD1. After removal of 4 bases from V and 4 bases from J, the junction contained 5 bases not matched to a gene. CDR1 is MDHEN, CDR2 SYDVKM, per germline. This CDR3 comprises 14 residues. The CDR3 spells CASSSQGGTYGYTF. The CDR3 nucleotides read TGTGCCAGCAGTTCACAGGGGGGGACCTATGGCTACACCTTC.

This chain joins TRBV2 and TRBJ2-1, with 11 nucleotides matching TRBD2. V was pared by 6 bases and J by 8 bases, with 3 bases of the junction left unmatched. The length of the CDR3 is 13 residues. Per germline, CDR1 SNHLY and CDR2 FYNNEI. The CDR3 here is CASSGTSGHEQFF. The CDR3 region has the DNA TGTGCCAGCAGCGGGACTAGCGGACATGAGCAGTTCTTC.

This chain uses TRBV7-3 with TRBJ2-1, with TRBD1 matching 10 bases. CDR1 is SGHTA, CDR2 FQGTGA, per germline. This CDR3 has 15 residues. Trimming took 5 bases from V and 9 from J; bases not matched to a gene: 10. CDR3 sequence (DNA): TGTGCCAGCAGCCGGCCGGGACAGGGGAGAGGTGAGCAGTTCTTC. Translated, it gives CASSRPGQGRGEQFF.

This CDR3 is CAWSGTGGQPQHF. CDR3 sequence (DNA): TGTGCCTGGAGTGGGACAGGTGGGCAGCCCCAGCATTTT. The chain uses TRBV30 and TRBJ1-5; 7 nucleotides agree with TRBD1. V was pared by 1 base and J by 7 bases, with 4 bases of the junction left unmatched. Germline CDR1 reads GTSNPN; CDR2 reads SVGIG (reference sequence). The CDR3 is 13 residues long. The full variable domain, with the rest looked up from reference TRBV30 and TRBJ1-5, is SQTIHQWPATLVQPVGSPLSLECTVEGTSNPNLYWYRQAAGRGLQLLFYSVGIGQISSEVPQNLSASRPQDRQFILSSKKLLLSDSGFYLCAWSGTGGQPQHFGDGTRLSIL.

J is TRBJ2-7 and V is TRBV5-1; 9 nucleotides agree with TRBD2. Germline trimming cut 7 bases from V and 2 bases from J; bases unmatched to any gene: 7. CDR3 length equals 14 residues. Per the germline V gene, CDR1 is SGHRS and CDR2 is YFSETQ. The CDR3 sequence is CASSEGLAPYEQYF. CDR3 coding DNA: TGCGCCAGCTCTGAGGGACTAGCCCCCTACGAGCAGTACTTC.

The V call is TRBV5-1, the J call TRBJ2-7; 9 positions match TRBD1. The CDR3 extends over 15 amino acids. In germline, CDR1 is SGHRS, CDR2 YFSETQ. V shed 4 bases and J 2 bases; nucleotides not matched to a gene: 7. CDR3: CASSLGTGFTYEQYF. DNA of the CDR3: TGCGCCAGCAGCCTGGGGACAGGGTTCACCTACGAGCAGTACTTC.

Here the CDR3 DNA reads TGTGCCAGCAGCCTGACTAGCCTCACAGATACGCAGTATTTT. Its translation is CASSLTSLTDTQYF. This chain links TRBV9 with TRBJ2-3; 7 nucleotides agree with TRBD2. This CDR3 has 14 residues. V was pared by 4 bases and J by 2 bases, with 4 bases of the junction left unmatched. Germline assignment: CDR1 SGDLS and CDR2 YYNGEE.